Each of the 25 T cell receptor beta chains below was sequenced from the same sample in a study of blood T cell repertoires in COVID-19. Clones were sequenced by immunoSEQ multiplex PCR, and TCRdb holds only the in-frame ones, with some missing. The sample contains about 200,000 clones, 94% of which appear only once. The sequencing sample was made of peripheral blood. The receptors shown here come from a man between 25 and 39 years old with COVID-19, enrolled during active disease.

This chain connects TRBV2 to TRBJ1-1; TRBD1 aligns across 10 bases. The germline V gene encodes CDR1 SNHLY and CDR2 FYNNEI. With 6 bases clipped from V and 0 bases from J, the junction kept 7 bases outside the gene matches. CDR3 length: 16 amino acids. The CDR3 region has the DNA TGTGCCAGCAGAGAGGGACAGGGGAGACTGAACACTGAAGCTTTCTTT. It codes for CASREGQGRLNTEAFF.

This clone was counted a single time. CDR3 bases: TGTGCCAGCAGTTTTCCGGCGGGGAACGGCTACACCTTC. This codes for CASSFPAGNGYTF. The chain joins TRBV12-3 or TRBV12-4 to TRBJ1-2; no reliable D call. Between the trimmed V and J ends, which lost 3 bases and 8 bases, there was a span of 13 bases. The CDR3 is 13 residues long.

The chain links TRBV7-6 to TRBJ1-4; TRBD1 agrees at 11 bases. Germline V gene sequence: CDR1 SGHVS, CDR2 FNYEAQ. The CDR3 contains 15 residues. V lost 5 bases to trimming and J lost 3 bases; unmatched junction nucleotides: 2. The CDR3 protein is CASSVGQGANEKLFF. The CDR3 region has the DNA TGTGCCAGCAGCGTGGGACAGGGGGCTAATGAAAAACTGTTTTTT.

The table lists this clone with a count of one. The rearrangement uses TRBV7-7 and TRBJ2-1; D ambiguous. The CDR3 has 13 residues. Germline CDR1 reads SSHAT; CDR2 reads FNYEAQ (reference sequence). Trimming stripped 3 bases from V and 8 bases from J, with 11 bases between. The CDR3 reads CASSFTATDEQFF. In DNA form, the CDR3 reads TGTGCCAGCAGCTTCACCGCTACGGATGAGCAGTTCTTC.

This clone was found a few times. As DNA, the CDR3 is TGCGCCAGCAGCTGGACAGGGGATAGCAATCAGCCCCAGCATTTT. This sequence encodes CASSWTGDSNQPQHF. V gene TRBV5-1 combines with J gene TRBJ1-5, with 9 bases matching TRBD1. CDR1 and CDR2 (germline): SGHRS, YFSETQ. Unmatched junction bases numbered 1, after V lost 3 bases and J lost 0 bases. CDR3 length equals 15 residues.

Of note for this clone: One end of the junction is discordant with germline, which a read error may explain. The chain has TRBV19 and TRBJ1-2, with a possible D match to TRBD1 (6 bases). Germline V CDR1 and CDR2: LNHDA, SQIVND (reference sequence). The CDR3 length is 12 residues. The CDR3 DNA follows: TGTACCAGTAAAGCAGGGGTCTATGGCTACACCTTC. It is translated as CTSKAGVYGYTF.

V is TRBV6-5 and J is TRBJ2-7, with D unclear. Looked up from germline, CDR1 is MNHEY and CDR2 is SVGAGI. Trimming took off 6 bases at V and 5 bases at J, with 11 bases between the two ends. This CDR3 has 12 amino acids. Written as DNA, the CDR3 is TGTGCCAGCAGGAGGTGGTCGGACGAGCAGTACTTC. Translating gives CASRRWSDEQYF.

The chain employs TRBV18 and TRBJ2-3, with TRBD1 matching 7 bases. The CDR3 has 14 amino acids. Trimming took 3 bases from V and 6 from J; bases not matched to a gene: 6. In germline, CDR1 is KGHSH, CDR2 LQKENI. The CDR3 DNA follows: TGTGCCAGCTCACCTTTACAGGGGCCCGATACGCAGTATTTT. Protein sequence: CASSPLQGPDTQYF.

The rearrangement links TRBV25-1 to TRBJ1-2; D is uncertain. The germline V gene has CDR1 MGHDK and CDR2 SYGVNS. Between the trimmed V and J ends, which lost 3 bases and 6 bases, there was a span of 8 bases. The CDR3 runs 12 residues. DNA for the CDR3: TGTGCCAGCAGTGATGGAGGGAATGGCTACACCTTC. Its protein product is CASSDGGNGYTF.

This clone was counted once. The chain has TRBV13 and TRBJ1-2; TRBD1 might be the D (5 bases). There are 12 residues in the CDR3. Germline lookup yields CDR1 PRHDT and CDR2 FYEKMQ (reference sequence). The ends were cut back, 1 base at V and 6 bases at J, with 6 bases in the middle. As DNA, the CDR3 is TGTGCCAGCAGCTTAGTAGGGGATGGCTACACCTTC. Translated: CASSLVGDGYTF.

This sequence joins TRBV6-2 or TRBV6-3 and TRBJ1-3; D may be TRBD1 (6 bases). The V and J ends lost 4 bases and 9 bases respectively, with 16 bases between them. Looked up from germline, CDR1 is MNHEY and CDR2 is SVGEGT. The CDR3 runs 14 residues. CDR3: CASSSDSSGVTIYF. CDR3 bases: TGTGCCAGCAGTTCGGACAGCTCTGGAGTCACCATATATTTT.

V gene TRBV10-3 combines with J gene TRBJ1-2; TRBD1 matches at 11 bases. V was clipped by 3 bases and J by 4 bases; unmatched bases: 7. The CDR3 is 16 residues long. Looked up from germline, CDR1 is ENHRY and CDR2 is SYGVKD. CDR3 nucleotide sequence: TGTGCCATCAGTGATGGAAGGACAGGGGGCAGCTATGGCTACACCTTC. It yields the protein CAISDGRTGGSYGYTF.

The rearrangement joins TRBV29-1 to TRBJ1-1, with D uncertain. The CDR3 loop spans 14 amino acids. V was pared by 6 bases and J by 11 bases, with 25 bases between. The germline V gene has CDR1 SQVTM and CDR2 ANQGSEA. This CDR3 reads CSVRPDTSVIEAFF. DNA for the CDR3: TGCAGCGTGCGACCCGACACATCAGTAATTGAGGCTTTCTTT.

This sequence joins TRBV30 and TRBJ1-5; tentative D call: TRBD1 (5 bases). The CDR3 sequence is 17 residues long. Between the trimmed V and J ends, which lost 0 bases and 1 base, there was a span of 16 bases. Germline CDR1 is GTSNPN and CDR2 is SVGIG (reference sequence). As DNA, the CDR3 is TGTGCCTGGAGTGTACTCGGCGGGACGGTGAGCAATCAGCCCCAGCATTTT. It translates to CAWSVLGGTVSNQPQHF.

Only one count was recorded for this clone. The V call is TRBV6-6, the J call TRBJ2-1, with D perhaps TRBD1 (6 bases). Germline V gene sequence: CDR1 MNHNY, CDR2 SVGAGI (reference sequence). There are 13 residues in the CDR3. Trimming removed 6 bases at V and 3 bases at J, with 9 bases between. The CDR3 nucleotides read TGTGCCAGCAGCAGGGACATCTACAATGAGCAGTTCTTC. It codes for CASSRDIYNEQFF.

This chain joins TRBV6-5 and TRBJ2-3; 8 bases match TRBD2. V shed 7 bases, J shed 5 bases, and the junction held 11 bases outside the gene matches. The CDR3 loop spans 15 amino acids. Germline assignment: CDR1 MNHEY and CDR2 SVGAGI. CDR3 sequence: CASNRGGLGIDTQYF. CDR3 bases: TGTGCCAGCAATAGGGGGGGACTAGGCATAGATACGCAGTATTTT.

The chain employs TRBV9 and TRBJ2-7, with 10 bases matching TRBD2. This CDR3 has 15 residues. V was clipped by 3 bases and J by 0 bases; unmatched bases: 3. Germline V gene lookup returns CDR1 SGDLS and CDR2 YYNGEE. As DNA, the CDR3 is TGTGCCAGCAGCGGGGGACTAGCGCTCTCCTACGAGCAGTACTTC. It specifies CASSGGLALSYEQYF.

The chain couples TRBV25-1 to TRBJ2-2, with TRBD2 identical over 7 bases. The CDR3 is 15 residues long. V gave up 3 bases and J gave up 3 bases; unmatched junction bases: 4. Germline V gene sequence: CDR1 MGHDK, CDR2 SYGVNS. The CDR3 loop reads CASSETGGYTGELFF. The CDR3 coding sequence is TGTGCCAGCAGTGAGACGGGGGGTTACACCGGGGAGCTGTTTTTT.

The chain employs TRBV6-5 and TRBJ2-1, with D perhaps matching TRBD2 (6 bases). Trimming took 0 bases from V and 0 from J, leaving 9 bases between them. Germline values: CDR1 MNHEY, CDR2 SVGAGI. CDR3 length: 16 amino acids. This CDR3 is CASSYSGGTSYNEQFF. The CDR3 DNA is TGTGCCAGCAGTTACTCCGGGGGAACCTCCTACAATGAGCAGTTCTTC.

This chain links TRBV11-2 with TRBJ1-3, with D perhaps TRBD1 (6 bases). This CDR3 region has 14 residues. Looked up from germline, CDR1 is SGHAT and CDR2 is FQNNGV. The V and J ends lost 0 bases and 3 bases respectively, with 6 bases between them. CDR3 loop: CASSLEGGGNTIYF. The CDR3 DNA is TGTGCCAGCAGCTTAGAAGGGGGTGGAAACACCATATATTTT.

This clone was seen only once. This chain uses TRBV6-4 with TRBJ1-1; 7 positions match TRBD1. Germline CDR1 is MRHNA and CDR2 is SNTAGT. The CDR3 has 15 residues. After removal of 3 bases from V and 6 bases from J, the junction contained 10 bases not matched to a gene. The CDR3 is CASSELVDRAPEAFF. The CDR3 nucleotides are TGTGCCAGCAGTGAGCTCGTCGACAGGGCCCCTGAAGCTTTCTTT.

The chain recombines TRBV15 with TRBJ2-1; tentative D call: TRBD2 (6 bases). Germline-derived CDR1 and CDR2 are LNHNV and YYDKDF (reference sequence). CDR3 size: 16 residues. V shed 1 base and J shed 8 bases, with 18 bases lying between them. This chain's CDR3 is CATSRALDYPKHEQFF. The CDR3 DNA reads TGTGCCACCAGCAGAGCTCTGGACTACCCCAAGCATGAGCAGTTCTTC.

This clone occurred once. The rearrangement links TRBV29-1 to TRBJ2-5; D is perhaps TRBD1 (5 bases). V gave up 3 bases and J gave up 2 bases, with 10 bases separating them. CDR3 length equals 13 residues. Germline lookup yields CDR1 SQVTM and CDR2 ANQGSEA. The CDR3 here is CSVEVAGQETQYF. The CDR3 DNA is TGCAGCGTTGAGGTGGCAGGGCAAGAGACCCAGTACTTC.

The chain recombines TRBV29-1 with TRBJ1-2, with D possibly being TRBD1 (5 bases). V dropped 0 bases and J dropped 7 bases, with 15 bases sitting between them. Per the germline V gene, CDR1 is SQVTM and CDR2 is ANQGSEA. The CDR3 extends over 14 amino acids. The CDR3 DNA sequence: TGCAGCGTTGAAGATCTGGGCAGGGTACTTGGCTACACCTTC. As protein: CSVEDLGRVLGYTF.

The chain employs TRBV6-2 or TRBV6-3 and TRBJ1-6; D possibly corresponds to TRBD1 (6 bases). This CDR3 is 17 amino acids long. Germline V gene sequence: CDR1 MNHEY, CDR2 SVGEGT. Trimming removed 5 bases from V and 9 bases from J, with 23 bases in between. The CDR3 here is CASSQALGGGGGSPLHF. The CDR3 DNA follows: TGTGCCAGCAGTCAAGCGCTGGGGGGGGGCGGCGGTTCACCCCTCCACTTT.